These T cell receptor beta chains were read from a single sample in a study of T-cell memory formation after mild COVID-19. TCRdb fed the 5' RACE reads into MiXCR, producing one record per CDR3 protein. This table has some 120,000 distinct CDR3 sequences, roughly 6% appearing once. Material for sequencing was PBMCs or a T cell subset sorted from them (not recorded which). Receptors originate from an adult woman who had mild COVID-19 (a few samples of this study predate the infection). Cell type and time point are not known. Both conserved end residues are part of each CDR3. The order of the fields is J gene, clone size, D gene, V gene, CDR3 protein, CDR3 DNA. D genes are given only for firm matches. Size values are once, few and many counts, or a class for expanded clones, and some rows have none.

j_call: TRBJ2-2; clone_size: many; d_call: NA; v_call: TRBV24-1; cdr3_aa: CATSQYRELFF; cdr3_nt: TGTGCCACCAGTCAATACCGGGAGCTGTTTTTT
j_call: TRBJ2-2; clone_size: many; d_call: TRBD2; v_call: TRBV6-5; cdr3_aa: CASTSGGPPLSGELFF; cdr3_nt: TGTGCCAGTACTAGCGGGGGCCCTCCTTTGTCCGGGGAGCTGTTTTTT
j_call: TRBJ1-1; clone_size: few; d_call: NA; v_call: TRBV18; cdr3_aa: CASSPVQGDEAFF; cdr3_nt: TGTGCCAGCTCACCGGTACAGGGAGATGAAGCTTTCTTT
j_call: TRBJ2-3; clone_size: NA; d_call: NA; v_call: TRBV5-1; cdr3_aa: CASSLLDPDTQYF; cdr3_nt: TGCGCCAGCAGCCTACTAGACCCAGATACGCAGTATTTT
j_call: TRBJ2-6; clone_size: few; d_call: NA; v_call: TRBV7-9; cdr3_aa: CASSLKSVGSGANVLTF; cdr3_nt: TGTGCCAGCAGCTTGAAAAGCGTCGGCTCTGGGGCCAACGTCCTGACTTTC
j_call: TRBJ2-7; clone_size: many; d_call: NA; v_call: TRBV5-1; cdr3_aa: CASSSGTYEQYF; cdr3_nt: TGCGCCAGCAGCTCTGGAACTTACGAGCAGTACTTC
j_call: TRBJ1-3; clone_size: few; d_call: NA; v_call: TRBV4-1; cdr3_aa: CASSQGYSTSDTIYF; cdr3_nt: TGCGCCAGCAGCCAAGGGTACTCTACCTCGGACACCATATATTTT
j_call: TRBJ2-1; clone_size: NA; d_call: TRBD2; v_call: TRBV4-1; cdr3_aa: CASSHPGLAIYNEQFF; cdr3_nt: TGCGCCAGCAGCCACCCGGGACTAGCGATCTACAATGAGCAGTTCTTC
j_call: TRBJ2-5; clone_size: many; d_call: NA; v_call: TRBV12-3/TRBV12-4; cdr3_aa: CASSFGSQETQYF; cdr3_nt: TGTGCCAGCAGCTTCGGCAGCCAAGAGACCCAGTACTTC
j_call: TRBJ1-1; clone_size: NA; d_call: TRBD1; v_call: TRBV6-2/TRBV6-3; cdr3_aa: CASSYAGGWGRNTEAFF; cdr3_nt: TGTGCCAGCAGTTACGCAGGGGGCTGGGGTAGGAACACTGAAGCTTTCTTT
j_call: TRBJ2-7; clone_size: many; d_call: NA; v_call: TRBV3-1; cdr3_aa: CASSQDDYEQYF; cdr3_nt: TGTGCCAGCAGCCAAGATGACTACGAGCAGTACTTC
j_call: TRBJ2-3; clone_size: NA; d_call: NA; v_call: TRBV29-1; cdr3_aa: CSVLAKSTDTQYF; cdr3_nt: TGCAGCGTGCTAGCTAAGAGCACAGATACGCAGTATTTT
j_call: TRBJ1-2; clone_size: few; d_call: NA; v_call: TRBV12-3/TRBV12-4; cdr3_aa: CASSFWGQGGYTF; cdr3_nt: TGTGCCAGCAGTTTTTGGGGCCAGGGGGGCTACACCTTC
j_call: TRBJ2-5; clone_size: many; d_call: NA; v_call: TRBV5-1; cdr3_aa: CASSSNLGTQETQYF; cdr3_nt: TGCGCCAGCAGCAGCAATCTAGGGACCCAGGAGACCCAGTACTTC
j_call: TRBJ2-7; clone_size: few; d_call: TRBD2; v_call: TRBV7-2; cdr3_aa: CASSLAGLAGEQYF; cdr3_nt: TGTGCCAGCAGCTTAGCGGGACTAGCGGGCGAGCAGTACTTC
j_call: TRBJ2-7; clone_size: NA; d_call: TRBD1; v_call: TRBV9; cdr3_aa: CASSPRGQGATYEQYF; cdr3_nt: TGTGCCAGCAGCCCTAGAGGACAGGGGGCGACCTACGAGCAGTACTTC
j_call: TRBJ2-5; clone_size: many; d_call: NA; v_call: TRBV7-2; cdr3_aa: CASSLGDRWQETQYF; cdr3_nt: TGTGCCAGCAGCTTAGGGGACCGGTGGCAAGAGACCCAGTACTTC
j_call: TRBJ1-2; clone_size: NA; d_call: NA; v_call: TRBV12-3/TRBV12-4; cdr3_aa: CASSPGGSGGGYTF; cdr3_nt: TGTGCCAGCAGTCCGGGGGGTTCCGGGGGCGGCTACACCTTC
j_call: TRBJ2-7; clone_size: NA; d_call: NA; v_call: TRBV12-3/TRBV12-4; cdr3_aa: CASKKGGAYEQYF; cdr3_nt: TGTGCCAGTAAGAAGGGAGGCGCCTACGAGCAGTACTTC
j_call: TRBJ2-7; clone_size: many; d_call: TRBD2; v_call: TRBV28; cdr3_aa: CASSYAGVRTSGISSYEQYF; cdr3_nt: TGTGCCAGCAGTTACGCAGGGGTCCGGACTAGCGGGATCAGCTCCTACGAGCAGTACTTC
j_call: TRBJ2-6; clone_size: NA; d_call: NA; v_call: TRBV7-9; cdr3_aa: CASSLRTVSDSGANVLTF; cdr3_nt: TGTGCCAGCAGCTTACGGACGGTCAGCGACTCTGGGGCCAACGTCCTGACTTTC
j_call: TRBJ2-4; clone_size: NA; d_call: NA; v_call: TRBV5-6; cdr3_aa: CASSLAHMGNIQYF; cdr3_nt: TGTGCCAGCAGCTTAGCTCATATGGGAAACATTCAGTACTTC
j_call: TRBJ2-7; clone_size: NA; d_call: NA; v_call: TRBV20-1; cdr3_aa: CSAPSKIEQYF; cdr3_nt: TGCAGTGCCCCTAGCAAAATCGAGCAGTACTTC
j_call: TRBJ2-1; clone_size: few; d_call: NA; v_call: TRBV12-3/TRBV12-4; cdr3_aa: CASHLTNAARVQQFF; cdr3_nt: TGTGCCAGCCATTTAACGAACGCCGCCAGGGTGCAGCAGTTCTTC
j_call: TRBJ2-1; clone_size: few; d_call: TRBD2; v_call: TRBV27; cdr3_aa: CASTPVGAGASYNEQFF; cdr3_nt: TGTGCCAGCACCCCCGTGGGCGCGGGAGCCTCCTACAATGAGCAGTTCTTC
j_call: TRBJ2-1; clone_size: few; d_call: TRBD2; v_call: TRBV11-2; cdr3_aa: CASSLEGGLAGVFF; cdr3_nt: TGTGCCAGCAGCTTAGAGGGAGGACTAGCGGGGGTGTTCTTC
j_call: TRBJ2-5; clone_size: few; d_call: NA; v_call: TRBV9; cdr3_aa: CASSVGGQTQETQYF; cdr3_nt: TGTGCCAGCAGCGTAGGTGGACAGACCCAGGAGACCCAGTACTTC
j_call: TRBJ1-1; clone_size: many; d_call: TRBD1; v_call: TRBV27; cdr3_aa: CASSSIPGTGNTEAFF; cdr3_nt: TGTGCCAGCAGTTCCATACCCGGGACAGGGAACACTGAAGCTTTCTTT